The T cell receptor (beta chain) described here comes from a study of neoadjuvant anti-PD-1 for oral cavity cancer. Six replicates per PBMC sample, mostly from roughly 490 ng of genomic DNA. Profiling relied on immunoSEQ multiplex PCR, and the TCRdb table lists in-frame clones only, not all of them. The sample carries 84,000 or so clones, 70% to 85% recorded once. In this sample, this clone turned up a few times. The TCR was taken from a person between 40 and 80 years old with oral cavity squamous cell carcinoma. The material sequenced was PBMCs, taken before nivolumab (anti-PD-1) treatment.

The CDR3, as DNA: TGTGCCAGCAGACTAGGTCGGGCCTACGAGCAGTACTTC. It codes for CASRLGRAYEQYF. The rearrangement uses TRBV6-1 and TRBJ2-7; maybe TRBD2 (5 bases). Germline CDR1 and CDR2: MNHNS and SASEGT. V lost 6 bases to trimming and J lost 2 bases, with 11 bases between them. The CDR3 consists of 13 residues.